This T cell receptor beta chain was captured by sequencing in a study of blood T cell repertoires in COVID-19 (dated by TCRdb to 2019 to 2021). Broadly, across the study: The collaborator samples originated in the United States, Italy and Spain and spanned the acute and convalescent phases of COVID-19. The material from the prospective study consisted of cDNA or gDNA derived from T cells, B-cell-depleted T cells, or PBMCs. Deeply sampled blood TCRbeta repertoires from subjects exposed to, actively infected with, or recovered from COVID-19 were included in the dataset. The repertoires were made available in a free public database intended to serve as a resource for research on the immune response to SARS-CoV-2. Samples came from the ongoing ImmuneRACE study (first 160 participants) plus 1,254 subjects from 6 global collaborators. Sample metadata almost always included a de-identified subject ID, COVID-19 status, age in years and sex. Where available, HLA class I and class II types were obtained from metadata supplied by the sample provider rather than from assay-based typing.

The full study reports these points: The quantity of clinical and demographic metadata differed by source and by participant and was supplied without curation.

This clone was observed once. Its antigen remains undetermined. No much larger clone is present one base from it, and per-base qualities are unavailable. Collaborating institutions collected whole blood in K2EDTA tubes following their own protocols. Collaborator samples were shipped for TCRbeta analysis as frozen whole blood, isolated PBMCs, or DNA extracted from either sample type. TCRbeta CDR3 regions were amplified from genomic DNA by means of the immunoSEQ Assay, a bias-controlled multiplex PCR. For the original study's pipeline: Nucleated cell counts per sample were estimated from amplification of reference gene primers within the assay. To quantify the absolute abundance of each unique TCRbeta CDR3 rearrangement, sequence reads were collapsed and filtered. Productive Simpson clonality was computed per sample as the square root of Simpson's diversity index over productive rearrangements. TCRdb holds this immuneACCESS table with in-frame rearrangements only. Some clones are missing; in checked studies, unresolved V genes explain under half, and the rest has no known cause. V and J calls plus clone size are reproduced from that table; the DNA served to infer D and trimming. The sample table lists about 110,000 clones, roughly 85% of them with a count of one. The ten largest make up 4.5% to 5% of the sample.

From the cysteine up to the phenylalanine, the CDR3 has a length of 13 residues. The read is trimmed to its CDR3 DNA, 39 bases read in frame from base 1. Reading the germline V gene (reference sequence) gives CDR1 SGHNT and CDR2 YYREEE. V is shortened by 4 bases, J by 3 bases, and the region joining them spans 10 bases. The chain couples TRBV5-4 to TRBJ2-5, and possibly TRBD1, on 5 matching bases. This sequence was found in a human donor in a cohort sampled during active COVID-19. Sequences were obtained from peripheral blood. For the CDR3, the sequence is CASSPQVEETQYF. The nucleotide sequence reads TGTGCCAGCAGCCCACAGGTGGAAGAGACCCAGTACTTC.